The rows below give T cell receptor beta chains drawn from one sample of a study of regulatory T cells in long-lasting Graves disease. TCRdb reprocessed the multiplex PCR reads via MiXCR and lists one record per CDR3 protein. This table has around 420,000 distinct CDR3 sequences, approximately 16% appearing once. The same sample was also used in a study of T cells in Graves' hyperthyroidism and ophthalmopathy.

Sequencing used peripheral blood mononuclear cells (PBMCs), obtained at new diagnosis, from a patient treated with antithyroid drugs. The receptors originated from a woman between 40 and 55 years old with Graves disease. CDR3s include the opening cysteine and the closing phenylalanine or tryptophan. A D gene is named only where the DNA matches it firmly. Rows may omit the clone size; those that give it use once, few, many or a size class.

CDR3	DNA	size	D	V	J
CASSLASGSILTGYF	TGTGCCAGCAGCTTGGCTAGCGGGAGTATACTTACCGGATACTTC	many	TRBD2	TRBV5-4	TRBJ2-5
CASSEGAEQYF	TGCGCCAGCAGTGAGGGGGCTGAGCAGTACTTC	.	.	TRBV10-2	TRBJ2-7
CASSVTSGYNEQFF	TGTGCCAGCAGTGTGACTAGCGGATACAATGAGCAGTTCTTC	many	TRBD2	TRBV2	TRBJ2-1
CATSRGAGAYNEQFF	TGTGCCACCAGCAGAGGAGCGGGGGCTTACAATGAGCAGTTCTTC	few	TRBD2	TRBV15	TRBJ2-1
CASTSLTSGRKFDEQFF	TGTGCCAGCACGTCACTAACTAGCGGGAGGAAGTTTGATGAGCAGTTCTTC	few	TRBD2	TRBV6-1	TRBJ2-1
CASSPRTGAYGYTF	TGTGCCAGCAGCCCAAGGACAGGGGCCTATGGCTACACCTTC	many	TRBD1	TRBV11-3	TRBJ1-2
CASTTRDIGREQYF	TGTGCCAGCACCACACGGGACATTGGGAGGGAGCAGTACTTC	few	.	TRBV12-3/TRBV12-4	TRBJ2-7
CATSRAGQNYGYTF	TGTGCCACCAGTAGAGCGGGACAAAACTATGGCTACACCTTC	.	.	TRBV24-1	TRBJ1-2
CASSPGTGPTYEQYF	TGTGCCAGCAGCCCGGGGACAGGGCCTACCTACGAGCAGTACTTC	many	TRBD1	TRBV9	TRBJ2-7
CASSSRTSGRDLDTQYF	TGTGCCAGCAGCTCTCGGACTAGCGGGAGGGATTTAGATACGCAGTATTTT	.	TRBD2	TRBV9	TRBJ2-3
CASSSTPGETQYF	TGTGCCAGCAGCTCTACCCCAGGGGAGACCCAGTACTTC	.	.	TRBV7-6	TRBJ2-5
CASKWGGGDTEAFF	TGTGCCAGTAAATGGGGGGGAGGTGACACTGAAGCTTTCTTT	many	.	TRBV19	TRBJ1-1
CASSPGGQKQETQYF	TGTGCCAGCAGCCCAGGGGGACAGAAACAAGAGACCCAGTACTTC	.	TRBD1	TRBV4-2	TRBJ2-5
CASSLRQGNYEQYF	TGTGCCAGCAGCTTAAGGCAGGGGAACTACGAGCAGTACTTC	many	.	TRBV7-9	TRBJ2-7
CASSMVMGIDEAFF	TGTGCCAGTAGTATGGTGATGGGAATCGATGAAGCTTTCTTT	.	.	TRBV19	TRBJ1-1
CASSQGVRSPLHF	TGTGCCAGCAGTCAAGGGGTTCGGTCACCCCTCCACTTT	many	.	TRBV6-1	TRBJ1-6
CASSLRELFF	TGTGCCAGCAGTTTGAGGGAGCTGTTTTTT	.	.	TRBV12-3/TRBV12-4	TRBJ2-2
CASSSLPGLAGSQETQYF	TGCGCCAGCAGCAGCCTACCGGGACTAGCGGGGTCCCAAGAGACCCAGTACTTC	.	TRBD2	TRBV5-1	TRBJ2-5
CASSYSLGAGADTEAFF	TGTGCCAGCAGTTACTCGTTGGGGGCTGGGGCAGACACTGAAGCTTTCTTT	many	.	TRBV6-2/TRBV6-3	TRBJ1-1
CASSIVRTSGPYNEQFF	TGTGCCAGTAGTATAGTCCGGACTAGCGGACCCTACAATGAGCAGTTCTTC	many	TRBD2	TRBV19	TRBJ2-1
CASSRGPQETQYF	TGTGCCAGCAGCCGGGGTCCTCAAGAGACCCAGTACTTC	many	.	TRBV19	TRBJ2-5
CATSLSDPRTAQGALGANVLTF	TGTGCCACCAGTTTATCTGATCCACGAACCGCACAGGGGGCGCTTGGGGCCAACGTCCTGACTTTC	.	TRBD1	TRBV24-1	TRBJ2-6
CASSSRTLGGYTF	TGCGCCAGCAGCTCACGGACCCTTGGGGGCTACACCTTC	many	.	TRBV5-1	TRBJ1-2
CASKVEAAGANVLTF	TGTGCCAGCAAGGTGGAGGCGGCTGGGGCCAACGTCCTGACTTTC	many	.	TRBV2	TRBJ2-6
CASSYGSRRGGLEQYF	TGTGCCAGCAGCTACGGGTCCCGGAGGGGGGGGCTTGAGCAGTACTTC	few	.	TRBV6-1	TRBJ2-7
CRIEAVAGGVDTQYF	TGCAGAATTGAAGCCGTGGCGGGAGGGGTTGATACGCAGTATTTT	.	TRBD2	TRBV29-1	TRBJ2-3
CASSPQHSYNEQFF	TGTGCCAGCAGCCCCCAGCACTCCTACAATGAGCAGTTCTTC	.	.	TRBV9	TRBJ2-1
CASSFLMGNEQFF	TGTGCCAGCAGTTTCCTCATGGGGAATGAGCAGTTCTTC	many	.	TRBV28	TRBJ2-1
CASSLRQPNTGELFF	TGCGCCAGCAGCTTGAGGCAGCCGAACACCGGGGAGCTGTTTTTT	.	.	TRBV5-1	TRBJ2-2
CASSVRLGDTQYF	TGTGCCAGCAGCGTAAGATTGGGAGATACGCAGTATTTT	many	.	TRBV9	TRBJ2-3
CATSDLLPNNEQFF	TGTGCCACCAGTGATTTGCTACCTAACAATGAGCAGTTCTTC	few	.	TRBV24-1	TRBJ2-1
CASSLEGAGPYNEQFF	TGTGCCAGCAGCTTAGAAGGGGCAGGTCCCTACAATGAGCAGTTCTTC	many	.	TRBV11-2	TRBJ2-1
CASSLYGFLSGNTIYF	TGTGCCAGCAGTTTATATGGGTTCCTCTCTGGAAACACCATATATTTT	many	.	TRBV12-3/TRBV12-4	TRBJ1-3
CASSWDRANTEAFF	TGTGCCAGCAGTTGGGACAGAGCGAACACTGAAGCTTTCTTT	many	TRBD1	TRBV6-5	TRBJ1-1
CSAWTSGSRNEQFF	TGCAGCGCTTGGACTAGCGGGAGTAGGAATGAGCAGTTCTTC	many	TRBD2	TRBV29-1	TRBJ2-1
CASSLGSAGGTDTQYF	TGTGCCAGCAGCTTAGGGTCGGCAGGGGGCACAGATACGCAGTATTTT	few	.	TRBV11-2	TRBJ2-3